Shown below are 6 T cell receptor beta chains from a single sample sequenced in a study of T cells expressing NK-cell markers (dated by TCRdb to 2020 to 2021). The protocol used for the library was 5' RACE. Reads for this sample came from an Illumina HiSeq 2000. The reads went through TCRdb reprocessing, and each CDR3 protein sequence gets one entry with no DNA. In this sample's table one finds about 150,000 distinct CDR3 sequences. More than 35% of the sample goes to the ten largest clones. Sequences were obtained from blood T cells: a sorted CD56 or NKG2C T cell subset, CD4+ or CD8+ T cells, or bulk PBMC T cells (not recorded which). All receptors come from a woman in her forties or fifties in good health. Donor details come from another sample of the same person, matched by shared clones.

The chain couples TRBV19 to TRBJ2-1. The CDR3 sequence is 12 residues long. Germline V gene data show CDR1 as LNHDA and CDR2 as SQIVND (reference sequence). CDR3: CASMGLANEQFF.

The V call is TRBV11-2, the J call TRBJ2-7; absent DNA, TCRdb's TRBD2 call cannot be checked. The CDR3 consists of 15 residues. Germline V gives CDR1 SGHAT, CDR2 FQNNGV. CDR3 in amino acids: CASSLSPLTSYEQYF.

This sequence joins TRBV11-2 and TRBJ2-1; the D call from TCRdb, TRBD2, cannot be confirmed without DNA. The germline CDR1 and CDR2 sequences are SGHAT and FQNNGV. This CDR3 comprises 18 residues. The chain's CDR3 is CASSPGNSGSAAYNEQFF.

The chain combines TRBV28 with TRBJ2-1; checking the TCRdb D call of TRBD2 is not possible without DNA. This CDR3 contains 17 residues. Germline CDR1 MDHEN, CDR2 SYDVKM. The CDR3 protein is CASRPDSGYSSYNEQFF.

J is TRBJ2-5 and V is TRBV27; TCRdb's D gene call, TRBD2, goes unchecked for lack of DNA. This CDR3 region has 14 residues. Germline V lookup: CDR1 MNHEY, CDR2 SMNVEV (reference sequence). CDR3 loop: CASSPISGRETQYF.

The rearrangement uses TRBV12-3 or TRBV12-4 and TRBJ2-3; TCRdb calls TRBD1, which cannot be checked without DNA. The CDR3 contains 12 residues. The CDR3 spells CASSPWGDTQYF.